The text below deals with one T cell receptor beta chain. The length of the CDR3 is 15 residues. Per germline, CDR1 SNHLY and CDR2 FYNNEI. V was cut by 5 bases and J by 4 bases, with 17 bases left in between. TCRdb reanalysed the RT-PCR reads using MiXCR and keeps one entry per CDR3 protein. The sample lists 70,000 to 95,000 distinct CDR3 sequences, 5% occurring once. These data belong to a study of patients and donors after allogeneic stem cell transplantation. This TCR was recovered from a human donor who was either an allogeneic HSCT recipient or a stem cell or donor lymphocyte infusion donor (not recorded which). It is not recorded whose cells these are; they may come from a transplant donor. V is TRBV2 and J is TRBJ1-2; D is perhaps TRBD1 (6 bases). The sequenced sample consisted of blood, either unsorted or a sorted T cell fraction (not recorded which). CDR3 in amino acids: CASSRQAQLGYGYTF. CDR3 bases: TGTGCCAGCAGTCGACAGGCCCAATTGGGCTATGGCTACACCTTC.